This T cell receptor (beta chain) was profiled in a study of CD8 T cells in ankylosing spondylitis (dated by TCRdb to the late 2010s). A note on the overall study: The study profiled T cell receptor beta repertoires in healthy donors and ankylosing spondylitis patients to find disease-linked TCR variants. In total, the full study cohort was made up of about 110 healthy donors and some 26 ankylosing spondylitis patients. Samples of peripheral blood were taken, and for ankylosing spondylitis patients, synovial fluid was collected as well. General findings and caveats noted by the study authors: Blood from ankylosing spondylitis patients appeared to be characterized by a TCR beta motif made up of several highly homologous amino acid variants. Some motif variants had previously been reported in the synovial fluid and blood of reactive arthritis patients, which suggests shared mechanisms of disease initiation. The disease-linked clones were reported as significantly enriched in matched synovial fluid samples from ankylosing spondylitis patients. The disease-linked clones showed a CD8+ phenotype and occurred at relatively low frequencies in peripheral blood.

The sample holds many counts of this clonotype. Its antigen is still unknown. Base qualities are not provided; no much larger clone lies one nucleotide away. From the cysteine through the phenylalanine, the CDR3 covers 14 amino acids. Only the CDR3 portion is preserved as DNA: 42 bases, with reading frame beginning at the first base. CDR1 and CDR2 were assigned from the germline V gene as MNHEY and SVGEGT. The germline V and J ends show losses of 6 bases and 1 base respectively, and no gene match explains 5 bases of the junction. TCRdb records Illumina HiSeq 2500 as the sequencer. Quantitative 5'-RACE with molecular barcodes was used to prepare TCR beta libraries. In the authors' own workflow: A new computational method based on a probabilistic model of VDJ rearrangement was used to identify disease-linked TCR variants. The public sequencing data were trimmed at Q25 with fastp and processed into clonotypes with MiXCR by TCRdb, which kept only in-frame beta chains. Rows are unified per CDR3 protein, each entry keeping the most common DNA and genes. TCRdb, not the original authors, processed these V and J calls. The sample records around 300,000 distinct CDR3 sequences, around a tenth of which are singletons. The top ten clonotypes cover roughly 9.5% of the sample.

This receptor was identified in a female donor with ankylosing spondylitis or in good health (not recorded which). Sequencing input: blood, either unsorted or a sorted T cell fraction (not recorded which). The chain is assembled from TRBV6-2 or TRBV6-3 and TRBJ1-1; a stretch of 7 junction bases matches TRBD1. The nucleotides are TGTGCCAGCAGCCACAGGGGTGGGAACACTGAAGCTTTCTTT. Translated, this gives CASSHRGGNTEAFF.